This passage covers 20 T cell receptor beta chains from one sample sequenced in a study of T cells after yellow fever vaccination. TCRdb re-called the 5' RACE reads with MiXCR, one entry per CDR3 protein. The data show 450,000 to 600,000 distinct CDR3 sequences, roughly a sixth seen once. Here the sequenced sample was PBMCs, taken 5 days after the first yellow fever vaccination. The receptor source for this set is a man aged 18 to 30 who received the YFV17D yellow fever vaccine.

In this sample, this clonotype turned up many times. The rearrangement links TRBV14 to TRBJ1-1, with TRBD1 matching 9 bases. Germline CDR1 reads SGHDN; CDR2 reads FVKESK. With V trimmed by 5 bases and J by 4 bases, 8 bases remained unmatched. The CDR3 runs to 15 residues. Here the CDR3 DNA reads TGTGCCAGCAGCTCACAGGGGGCGCAGAGCACTGAAGCTTTCTTT. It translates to CASSSQGAQSTEAFF.

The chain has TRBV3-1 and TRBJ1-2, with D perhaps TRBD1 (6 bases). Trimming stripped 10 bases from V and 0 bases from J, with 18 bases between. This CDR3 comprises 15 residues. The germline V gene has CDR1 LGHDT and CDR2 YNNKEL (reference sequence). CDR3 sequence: CATCQVRTANYGYTF. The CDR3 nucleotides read TGTGCCACCTGCCAAGTGAGGACAGCTAACTATGGCTACACCTTC.

CDR3 DNA sequence: TGTGCCAGCAGCCCAGGGACAGGGGACTACCAAGAGACCCAGTACTTC. Translated, it gives CASSPGTGDYQETQYF. This sequence joins TRBV7-9 and TRBJ2-5; 10 nucleotides align to TRBD1. The CDR3 is made up of 16 amino acids. Germline V lookup: CDR1 SEHNR, CDR2 FQNEAQ (reference sequence). With 5 bases clipped from V and 0 bases from J, the junction kept 6 bases outside the gene matches.

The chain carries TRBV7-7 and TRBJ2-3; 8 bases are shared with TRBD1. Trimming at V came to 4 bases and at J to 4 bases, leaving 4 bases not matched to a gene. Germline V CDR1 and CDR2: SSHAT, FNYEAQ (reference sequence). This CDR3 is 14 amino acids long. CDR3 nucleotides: TGTGCCAGCAGCTCGACAGGGGAGGCAGATACGCAGTATTTT. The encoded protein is CASSSTGEADTQYF.

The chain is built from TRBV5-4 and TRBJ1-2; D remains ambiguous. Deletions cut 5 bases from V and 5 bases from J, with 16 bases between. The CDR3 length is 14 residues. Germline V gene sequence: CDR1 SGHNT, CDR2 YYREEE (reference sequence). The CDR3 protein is CASRGFGSYYGYTF. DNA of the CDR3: TGTGCCAGCAGAGGGTTCGGGAGTTATTATGGCTACACCTTC. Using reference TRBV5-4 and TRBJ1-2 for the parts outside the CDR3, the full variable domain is ETGVTQSPTHLIKTRGQQVTLRCSSQSGHNTVSWYQQALGQGPQFIFQYYREEENGRGNFPPRFSGLQFPNYSSELNVNALELDDSALYLCASRGFGSYYGYTFGSGTRLTVV.

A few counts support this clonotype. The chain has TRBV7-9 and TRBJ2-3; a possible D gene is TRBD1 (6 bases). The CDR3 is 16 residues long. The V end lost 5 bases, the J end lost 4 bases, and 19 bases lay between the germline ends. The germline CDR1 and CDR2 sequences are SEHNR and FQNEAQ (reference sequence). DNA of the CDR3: TGTGCCAGCAGCACAGGGACCAACTTCCGTGCAGATACGCAGTATTTT. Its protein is CASSTGTNFRADTQYF.

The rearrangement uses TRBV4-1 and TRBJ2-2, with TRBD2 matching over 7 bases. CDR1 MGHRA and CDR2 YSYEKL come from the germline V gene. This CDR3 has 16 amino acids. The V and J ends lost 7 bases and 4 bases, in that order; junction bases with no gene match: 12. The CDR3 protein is CASTHPRGGSTGELFF. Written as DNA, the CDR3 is TGCGCCAGCACCCACCCGCGGGGCGGGAGCACCGGGGAGCTGTTTTTT.

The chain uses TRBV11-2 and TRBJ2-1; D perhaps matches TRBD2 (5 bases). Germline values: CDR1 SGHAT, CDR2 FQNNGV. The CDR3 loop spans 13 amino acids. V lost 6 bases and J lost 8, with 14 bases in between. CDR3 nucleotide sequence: TGTGCCAGCAGGCTCCCCGGACTTTATGAGCAGTTCTTC. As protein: CASRLPGLYEQFF.

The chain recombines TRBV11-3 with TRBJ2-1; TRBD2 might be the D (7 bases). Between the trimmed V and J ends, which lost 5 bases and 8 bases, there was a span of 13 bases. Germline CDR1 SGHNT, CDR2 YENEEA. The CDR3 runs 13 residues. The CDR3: CASSPRGGYEQFF. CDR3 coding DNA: TGTGCCAGCAGCCCAAGGGGGGGGTATGAGCAGTTCTTC.

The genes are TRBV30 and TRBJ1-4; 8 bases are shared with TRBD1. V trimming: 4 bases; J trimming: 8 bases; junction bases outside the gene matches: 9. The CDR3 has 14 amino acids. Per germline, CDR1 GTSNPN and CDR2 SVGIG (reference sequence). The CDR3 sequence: CAWTPGGAWEKLFF. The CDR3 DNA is TGTGCCTGGACCCCAGGGGGCGCGTGGGAAAAACTGTTTTTT. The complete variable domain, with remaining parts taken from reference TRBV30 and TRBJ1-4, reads SQTIHQWPATLVQPVGSPLSLECTVEGTSNPNLYWYRQAAGRGLQLLFYSVGIGQISSEVPQNLSASRPQDRQFILSSKKLLLSDSGFYLCAWTPGGAWEKLFFGSGTQLSVL.

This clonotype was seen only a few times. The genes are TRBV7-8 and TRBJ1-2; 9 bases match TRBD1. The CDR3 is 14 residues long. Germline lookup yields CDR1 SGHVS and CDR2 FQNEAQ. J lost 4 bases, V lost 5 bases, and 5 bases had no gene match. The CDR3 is CASSQRDRAYGYTF. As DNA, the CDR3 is TGTGCCAGCAGCCAGAGGGACAGGGCCTATGGCTACACCTTC.

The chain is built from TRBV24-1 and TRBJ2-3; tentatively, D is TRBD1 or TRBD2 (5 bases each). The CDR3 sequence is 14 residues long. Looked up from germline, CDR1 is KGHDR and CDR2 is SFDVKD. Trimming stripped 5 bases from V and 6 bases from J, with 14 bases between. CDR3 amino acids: CATSAAGEGDTQYF. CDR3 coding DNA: TGTGCCACCAGTGCGGCAGGCGAGGGGGATACGCAGTATTTT.

The CDR3 coding sequence is TGTGCCAGCAGTTACTATCGGACCTCCGGTGAGCAGTACGTC. This sequence encodes CASSYYRTSGEQYV. The V call is TRBV6-5, the J call TRBJ2-7, with D hard to call. The length of the CDR3 is 14 residues. V was pared by 1 base and J by 7 bases, with 14 bases between. Germline CDR1 is MNHEY and CDR2 is SVGAGI.

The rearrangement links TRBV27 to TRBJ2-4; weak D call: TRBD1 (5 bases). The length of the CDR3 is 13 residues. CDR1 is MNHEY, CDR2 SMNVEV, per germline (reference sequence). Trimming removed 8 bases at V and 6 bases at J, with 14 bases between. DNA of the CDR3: TGTGCCAGCCCACGCAGGGTTGGAAACATTCAGTACTTC. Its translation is CASPRRVGNIQYF.

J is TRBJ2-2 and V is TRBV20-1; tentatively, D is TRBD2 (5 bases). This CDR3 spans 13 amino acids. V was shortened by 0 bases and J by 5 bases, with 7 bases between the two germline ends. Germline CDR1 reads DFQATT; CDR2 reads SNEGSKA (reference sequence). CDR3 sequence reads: CSARDRRTGELFF. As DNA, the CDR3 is TGCAGTGCTAGAGATCGGAGGACCGGGGAGCTGTTTTTT.

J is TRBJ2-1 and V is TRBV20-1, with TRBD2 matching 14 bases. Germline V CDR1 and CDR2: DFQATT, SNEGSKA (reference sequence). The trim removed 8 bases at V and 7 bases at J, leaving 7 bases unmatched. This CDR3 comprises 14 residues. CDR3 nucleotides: TGCAGTTCCTATAGACTAGCGGGGGGGAATGAGCAGTTCTTC. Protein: CSSYRLAGGNEQFF.

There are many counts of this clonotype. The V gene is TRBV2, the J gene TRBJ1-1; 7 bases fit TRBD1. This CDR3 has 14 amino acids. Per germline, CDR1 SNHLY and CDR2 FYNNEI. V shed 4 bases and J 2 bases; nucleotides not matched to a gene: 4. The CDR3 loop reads CASSGGGLNTEAFF. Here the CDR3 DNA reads TGTGCCAGCAGTGGAGGGGGCCTAAACACTGAAGCTTTCTTT.

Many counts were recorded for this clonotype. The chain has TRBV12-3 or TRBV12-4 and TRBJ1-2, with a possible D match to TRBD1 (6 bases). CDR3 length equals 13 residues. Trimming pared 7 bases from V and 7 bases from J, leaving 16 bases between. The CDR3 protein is CASTSGGAFGYTF. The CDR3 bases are TGTGCCAGCACCTCGGGGGGCGCGTTTGGCTACACCTTC.

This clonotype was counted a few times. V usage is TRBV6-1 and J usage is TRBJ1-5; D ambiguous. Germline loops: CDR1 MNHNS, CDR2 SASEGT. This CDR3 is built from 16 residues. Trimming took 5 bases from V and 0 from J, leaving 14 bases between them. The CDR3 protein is CASSPARPYSNQPQHF. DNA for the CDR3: TGTGCCAGCAGTCCAGCCAGGCCCTATAGCAATCAGCCCCAGCATTTT.

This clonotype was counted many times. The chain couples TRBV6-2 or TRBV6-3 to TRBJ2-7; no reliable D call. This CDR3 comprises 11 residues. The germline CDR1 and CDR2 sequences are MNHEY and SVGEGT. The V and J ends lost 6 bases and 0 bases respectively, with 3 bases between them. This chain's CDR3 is CASSPSYEQYF. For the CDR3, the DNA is TGTGCCAGCAGCCCCTCCTACGAGCAGTACTTC.